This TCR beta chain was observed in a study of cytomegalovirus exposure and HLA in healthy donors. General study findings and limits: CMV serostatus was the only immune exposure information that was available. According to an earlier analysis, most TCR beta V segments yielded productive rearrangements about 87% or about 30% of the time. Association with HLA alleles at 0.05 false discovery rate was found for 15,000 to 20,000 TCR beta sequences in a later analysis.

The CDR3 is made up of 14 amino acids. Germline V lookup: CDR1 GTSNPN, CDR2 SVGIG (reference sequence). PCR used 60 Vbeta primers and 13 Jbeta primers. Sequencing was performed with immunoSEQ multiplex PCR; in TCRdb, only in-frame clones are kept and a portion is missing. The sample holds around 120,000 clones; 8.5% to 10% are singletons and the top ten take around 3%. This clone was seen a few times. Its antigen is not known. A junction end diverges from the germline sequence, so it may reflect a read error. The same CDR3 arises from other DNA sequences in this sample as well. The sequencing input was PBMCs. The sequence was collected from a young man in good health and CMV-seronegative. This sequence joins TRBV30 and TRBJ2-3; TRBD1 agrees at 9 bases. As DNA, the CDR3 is TGCGCCTTCGGACAGGGGAGTCTCGCAGATACGCAGTATTTT. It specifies CAFGQGSLADTQYF. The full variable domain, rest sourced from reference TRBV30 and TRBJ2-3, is SQTIHQWPATLVQPVGSPLSLECTVEGTSNPNLYWYRQAAGRGLQLLFYSVGIGQISSEVPQNLSASRPQDRQFILSSKKLLLSDSGFYLCAFGQGSLADTQYFGPGTRLTVL.